This T cell receptor (beta chain) was identified in a study of blood T cell repertoires in COVID-19 (TCRdb year 2020). Turning to the overall study: Samples from collaborators originated in the United States, Italy and Spain and spanned both the acute and convalescent phases of COVID-19. The prospective study material was composed of cDNA or gDNA derived from T cells, B-cell-depleted T cells, or PBMCs. Subjects who had been exposed to COVID-19, were actively infected with it, or had recovered from it provided the deeply sampled blood TCRbeta repertoires that made up the dataset. The repertoires were released in a freely available public database meant as a resource for research on the immune response to SARS-CoV-2. The samples were drawn from two sources: the first 160 participants of the ongoing ImmuneRACE study, and fewer than 1,500 subjects contributed by 6 global collaborators. Sample metadata almost always included a de-identified subject ID, COVID-19 status, age in years and sex. Where available, HLA class I and class II types were taken from metadata supplied by the sample provider and were not determined by assay-based typing. Study-wide findings and limitations: How much clinical and demographic metadata was included differed by source and by participant, and the metadata was provided uncurated.

The immunoSEQ Assay, a bias-controlled multiplex PCR, was used to amplify TCRbeta CDR3 regions from genomic DNA. The study's own analysis went as follows. The number of nucleated cells in each sample was estimated by amplification of reference gene primers within the assay. To quantify the absolute abundance of each unique TCRbeta CDR3 rearrangement, sequence reads were collapsed and filtered. Productive Simpson clonality was computed per sample as the square root of Simpson's diversity index over productive rearrangements. What TCRdb holds here is the immuneACCESS table cut down to in-frame rearrangements. Part of the clones is not present; checked against another copy, under half of the missing clones reflect an unresolved V gene, and the others are unexplained. V and J calls and clone size are given by that table; D and trimming were obtained from the DNA. The sample table records about 180,000 clones; about 81% of these occur just once. Approximately 12% of the sample is in the top ten clones.

Notes on this clone: Its binding antigen is unknown. One base away there is no much larger clone; base qualities are not given.

One collaborating source in Seattle enrolled patients while the patients were actively infected and followed the patients over time throughout the course of disease. Whole blood was collected in K2EDTA tubes by collaborating institutions according to the institutions' own protocols. For TCRbeta analysis, collaborator samples were shipped as frozen whole blood, as isolated PBMCs, or as DNA extracted from either sample type. Based on the germline V gene, the CDR1 and CDR2 sequences are MRHNA and SNTAGT. Clipping removes 5 bases from V and 7 bases from J, with 3 as the unmatched junction base count. There are 15 amino acids in the CDR3, from cysteine to phenylalanine inclusive. Left in the record is the CDR3 DNA by itself, 45 bases read in frame from the first base.

This clonotype was obtained from a woman of 80 years or more with COVID-19, enrolled during active disease. The rearranged chain carries TRBV6-4 and TRBJ2-1; 15 central bases correspond to TRBD2. The sequencing sample was made of peripheral blood. The encoded CDR3 is CASSRGLAGGNEQFF. The bases are TGTGCCAGCAGTAGGGGACTAGCGGGGGGTAATGAGCAGTTCTTC.